A selection of T cell receptor beta chains follows, all from one sample in a study of T-cell reconstitution after alpha-beta-depleted transplantation in children. One entry per CDR3 protein, called by TCRdb with MiXCR from the PCR reads. The table records around 480,000 distinct CDR3 sequences, 30% to 35% of them present only once. The specimen was PBMCs from the stem cell graft donor, collected from the stem cell graft. The receptors here all came from a human donor who donated a stem cell graft to a child with aplastic anemia. CDR3s include the opening cysteine and the closing phenylalanine or tryptophan. A D gene is named only where the DNA matches it firmly. Size is stated for part of the rows, as once, few or many counts, or as a class when the clone is expanded.

j_gene,v_gene,d_gene,abundance,CDR3aa,CDR3nt
TRBJ1-5,TRBV20-1,NA,NA,CSARDWVDGQPQHF,TGCAGTGCTAGAGATTGGGTCGACGGGCAGCCCCAGCATTTT
TRBJ2-2,TRBV20-1,TRBD2,NA,CSAPTSGKNTGELFF,TGCAGTGCCCCGACTAGCGGGAAGAACACCGGGGAGCTGTTTTTT
TRBJ2-6,TRBV6-5,NA,NA,CASSFGSGTSGANVLTF,TGTGCCAGCAGTTTTGGTAGCGGAACCTCTGGGGCCAACGTCCTGACTTTC
TRBJ2-6,TRBV29-1,NA,few,CSVGGGGANVLTF,TGCAGCGTTGGCGGCGGTGGGGCCAACGTCCTGACTTTC
TRBJ2-7,TRBV10-3,TRBD2,NA,CAISPGLAGGDEQYF,TGTGCCATCAGTCCGGGACTAGCGGGAGGGGACGAGCAGTACTTC
TRBJ1-3,TRBV7-2,NA,few,CASSSQVLGVNTIYF,TGTGCCAGCAGCTCCCAAGTTTTAGGGGTAAACACCATATATTTT
TRBJ2-4,TRBV6-1,TRBD2,few,CASLDWGLPKNIQYF,TGTGCCAGCCTTGACTGGGGACTACCCAAAAACATTCAGTACTTC
TRBJ2-1,TRBV28,NA,NA,CASSGNYNEQFF,TGTGCCAGCAGCGGTAATTACAATGAGCAGTTCTTC
TRBJ1-2,TRBV19,TRBD1,NA,CASKPGQDNYGYTF,TGTGCCAGTAAGCCGGGACAGGACAACTATGGCTACACCTTC
TRBJ2-1,TRBV12-2,NA,NA,CASRRDRGRPPYNEQFF,TGTGCAAGTCGACGTGATCGCGGGAGACCCCCCTACAATGAGCAGTTCTTC
TRBJ2-7,TRBV7-2,TRBD2,NA,CASSLWAGGPYEQYF,TGTGCCAGCAGCTTATGGGCGGGAGGGCCTTACGAGCAGTACTTC
TRBJ2-3,TRBV5-8,NA,many,CASSLEPYTDTQYF,TGTGCCAGCAGCTTGGAGCCATACACAGATACGCAGTATTTT
TRBJ1-4,TRBV7-9,NA,NA,CASSLAPVEDINEKLFF,TGTGCCAGCAGCTTAGCGCCAGTTGAGGATATTAATGAAAAACTGTTTTTT
TRBJ1-1,TRBV12-3/TRBV12-4,NA,NA,CASSLQQNTEAFF,TGTGCCAGCAGTTTACAACAGAACACTGAAGCTTTCTTT
TRBJ1-6,TRBV7-2,TRBD1,NA,CASRQGQLNSPLHF,TGTGCCAGCAGGCAGGGACAGCTTAATTCACCCCTCCACTTT
TRBJ1-4,TRBV29-1,NA,few,CSVVWSHNEKLFF,TGCAGCGTTGTATGGTCACATAATGAAAAACTGTTTTTT
TRBJ2-7,TRBV18,NA,NA,CASSPVGAEGAYEQYF,TGTGCCAGCTCGCCAGTTGGCGCGGAGGGGGCCTACGAGCAGTACTTC
TRBJ2-5,TRBV20-1,NA,NA,CSEVSVGQETQYF,TGCAGCGAGGTTTCAGTGGGGCAAGAGACCCAGTACTTC
TRBJ2-3,TRBV20-1,TRBD2,few,CSAPPGAGGSDTQYF,TGCAGTGCCCCGCCGGGAGCGGGAGGATCAGATACGCAGTATTTT
TRBJ1-2,TRBV29-1,NA,NA,CSVEGRQGLDGYTF,TGCAGCGTTGAAGGACGGCAGGGCCTGGATGGCTACACCTTC
TRBJ2-1,TRBV15,TRBD2,few,CATSFIPGTSSHNEQFF,TGTGCCACCAGCTTTATTCCCGGGACTAGCAGCCACAATGAGCAGTTCTTC
TRBJ1-2,TRBV12-3/TRBV12-4,NA,NA,CASSSSSGTGNLYGYTF,TGTGCCAGCAGTTCGTCTTCCGGGACGGGGAACCTCTATGGCTACACCTTC
TRBJ2-7,TRBV10-3,TRBD1,NA,CAISSGTAYEQYF,TGTGCCATCAGTTCCGGGACAGCCTACGAGCAGTACTTC
TRBJ2-5,TRBV4-2,NA,NA,CASSQEQAQDQETQYF,TGTGCCAGCAGCCAAGAACAGGCCCAGGACCAAGAGACCCAGTACTTC
TRBJ2-3,TRBV30,NA,NA,CAWDGWGTDTQYF,TGTGCCTGGGACGGGTGGGGCACAGATACGCAGTATTTT
TRBJ2-6,TRBV6-1,TRBD1,few,CASSGDRGPKFTGANVLTF,TGTGCCAGCAGCGGGGACAGGGGGCCAAAATTCACTGGGGCCAACGTCCTGACTTTC
TRBJ1-2,TRBV5-1,NA,few,CASSLERYGYTF,TGCGCCAGCAGCTTGGAGCGCTATGGCTACACCTTC
TRBJ2-7,TRBV20-1,NA,NA,CSARKREPNGEQYF,TGCAGTGCTAGAAAAAGAGAGCCTAATGGCGAGCAGTACTTC
TRBJ2-1,TRBV29-1,TRBD2,few,CSYLFRTSDEQFF,TGCAGCTATCTTTTTAGGACTAGCGATGAGCAGTTCTTC
TRBJ1-1,TRBV19,NA,NA,CASSIEWHRNTEAFF,TGTGCCAGTAGTATCGAGTGGCACAGGAACACTGAAGCTTTCTTT
TRBJ2-7,TRBV28,TRBD1,NA,CASRRQGGSEQYF,TGTGCCAGCAGAAGACAGGGGGGGTCGGAGCAGTACTTC
TRBJ1-1,TRBV20-1,NA,few,CSASPGRGNTEAFF,TGCAGTGCTAGTCCGGGGAGGGGGAACACTGAAGCTTTCTTT
TRBJ2-3,TRBV14,NA,once,CASSQAETWIADTQYF,TGTGCCAGCAGCCAAGCTGAGACGTGGATCGCAGATACGCAGTATTTT
TRBJ2-1,TRBV7-2,NA,few,CASSSQSPNGQFF,TGTGCCAGCAGCTCTCAAAGCCCGAACGGGCAGTTCTTC
TRBJ1-1,TRBV19,NA,NA,CASSIRREAFF,TGTGCCAGTAGTATAAGGCGTGAAGCTTTCTTT
TRBJ2-5,TRBV10-3,NA,few,CAIRVGLLQETQYF,TGTGCCATCAGAGTCGGACTATTACAAGAGACCCAGTACTTC
TRBJ2-3,TRBV6-5,NA,NA,CASSYGDSFYTDTQYF,TGTGCCAGCAGTTACGGAGACTCCTTCTACACAGATACGCAGTATTTT
TRBJ1-4,TRBV11-2,NA,few,CASSPIKHKRNEEKLFF,TGTGCCAGCAGCCCAATAAAGCACAAGAGGAATGAAGAAAAACTGTTTTTT
TRBJ2-7,TRBV27,TRBD1,NA,CASSFDQGDRSSYEQYF,TGTGCCAGCAGTTTCGACCAGGGGGACAGGAGCTCCTACGAGCAGTACTTC
TRBJ2-3,TRBV27,NA,few,CASSFGGDTQYF,TGTGCCAGCAGTTTTGGGGGAGATACGCAGTATTTT
TRBJ2-6,TRBV7-8,TRBD2,NA,CASSLASGVSGANVLTF,TGTGCCAGCAGCTTAGCAAGCGGGGTCTCTGGGGCCAACGTCCTGACTTTC
TRBJ2-3,TRBV7-2,NA,few,CASSLKARRADTQYF,TGTGCCAGCAGCTTAAAGGCCAGGCGTGCAGATACGCAGTATTTT
TRBJ2-2,TRBV12-5,TRBD1,NA,CASGYSAGGIIGELFF,TGTGCTAGTGGTTATTCGGCAGGGGGCATAATTGGGGAGCTGTTTTTT
TRBJ2-2,TRBV5-1,TRBD2,NA,CASSLGGVSTGELFF,TGCGCCAGCAGCCTGGGGGGGGTCTCCACCGGGGAGCTGTTTTTT
TRBJ2-3,TRBV19,NA,NA,CASSIIGPGPDTQYF,TGTGCCAGTAGTATAATCGGTCCCGGCCCAGATACGCAGTATTTT
TRBJ2-2,TRBV25-1,NA,few,CASSVAGANTGELFF,TGTGCCAGCAGTGTCGCAGGGGCGAACACCGGGGAGCTGTTTTTT